This T cell receptor beta chain is from a study of CD4 T cells in relation to SARS-CoV-2 and coronaviruses. Study-level results: SARS-CoV-2-driven expansion was significantly weaker in crossreactive than monoreactive clones. Samples before the pandemic and after infection were not matched within any donor.

Profiled with immunoSEQ multiplex PCR; TCRdb holds only in-frame clones, not every one. The profile shows 41,000 or so clones, 82% of them singletons. About this clone itself: Its specificity is unknown.

The CDR3 covers 14 residues. CDR1 is LNHNV and CDR2 is YYDKDF in the germline V gene (reference sequence). V was pared by 5 bases and J by 4 bases, with 12 bases between. The chain is built from TRBV15 and TRBJ2-4, with D perhaps TRBD2 (6 bases). Sequenced material: naive CD4+ T cells from PBMCs, cultured in vitro. Subset meaning: naive CD4+ T cells isolated by negative enrichment. The clonotype originates from an adult with COVID-19. Here the CDR3 reads CATSLEGSKNIQYF. CDR3 sequence (DNA): TGTGCCACCAGCCTGGAGGGCTCAAAAAACATTCAGTACTTC. Full variable domain (remainder filled in from reference TRBV15 and TRBJ2-4): DAMVIQNPRYQVTQFGKPVTLSCSQTLNHNVMYWYQQKSSQAPKLLFHYYDKDFNNEADTPDNFQSRRPNTSFCFLDIRSPGLGDTAMYLCATSLEGSKNIQYFGAGTRLSVL.